The entry that follows covers one T cell receptor (beta chain) sequence. Its target is unknown. These data originate in a study of T cells in lung cancer brain metastases. Whole-study results and caveats: Unique productive clones were significantly fewer in brain metastases: median around 1,500 versus 5,000. Preoperative corticosteroid effects on brain metastasis T cell infiltration were not controlled. The complete infiltrating T cell repertoire may not have been retrieved from FFPE.

Patients with a history of multiple malignancies were excluded. TCRdb's table, derived via immunoSEQ multiplex PCR, lists solely in-frame clones and lacks some. The table includes approximately 5,300 clones, approximately 90% detected once. V lost 5 bases to trimming and J lost 12 bases, with 11 bases between them. CDR1 and CDR2 from the germline V gene are MNHNY and SVGAGI (reference sequence). The CDR3 is 12 residues long. Sequenced sample: tumor tissue from the primary lung tumor. V is TRBV6-6 and J is TRBJ2-6; D not certain. The origin of this receptor is a woman aged 45-59 years with non-small cell lung cancer. CDR3 DNA sequence: TGTGCCAGCAGTCCCATCTCCGGCGTCCTGACTTTC. The encoded protein is CASSPISGVLTF.